This passage covers 10 T cell receptor beta chains from one sample sequenced in a study of OX40 agonist ivuxolimab in advanced cancers. The library was prepared using the immunoSEQ multiplex PCR assay. TCRdb obtained this table from immuneACCESS and retained in-frame rearrangements with V and J assigned. These tables miss some clones; where compared with another copy, unresolved V genes account for less than half of the shortfall, and the remainder is unexplained. A total of about 41,000 clones appear in this sample, roughly 80% of them only once. The top ten constitute around 4% of the sample. The starting material was CD4+ or CD8+ T cells sorted from blood, obtained in a trial of the OX40 agonist ivuxolimab. These receptors all stem from an adult with an advanced solid tumor such as melanoma, head and neck, liver or kidney cancer.

This sequence joins TRBV7-3 and TRBJ2-3; 8 bases match TRBD1. This CDR3 has 13 amino acids. The ends lost 5 bases at V and 6 bases at J; junction bases unmatched: 4. Per the germline V gene, CDR1 is SGHTA and CDR2 is FQGTGA. The CDR3 loop reads CASSLGDRDTQYF. The CDR3 nucleotides read TGTGCCAGCAGCCTAGGGGACAGGGATACGCAGTATTTT.

This sequence joins TRBV9 and TRBJ1-6; no clear D. Germline V gene sequence: CDR1 SGDLS, CDR2 YYNGEE. The CDR3 covers 14 residues. Deletions cut 0 bases from V and 3 bases from J, with 4 bases between. The CDR3 reads CASSVDNYNSPLHF. CDR3 coding DNA: TGTGCCAGCAGCGTAGACAACTATAATTCACCCCTCCACTTT.

The chain recombines TRBV15 with TRBJ1-6, with TRBD1 as a possible D gene (6 bases). Germline V lookup: CDR1 LNHNV, CDR2 YYDKDF (reference sequence). CDR3 length: 15 residues. The V end was cut by 8 bases, the J end by 7 bases, with 18 bases between. For the CDR3, the DNA is TGTGCCACCCGAGGGGGGGTACTAACCAATTCACCCCTCCACTTT. This translates into CATRGGVLTNSPLHF.

This clone was seen a handful of times. The chain links TRBV11-3 to TRBJ1-1; 9 nucleotides line up with TRBD1. Losses at the gene ends were 6 bases for V and 5 bases for J; bases not matched to a gene: 4. CDR3 length: 13 amino acids. The germline V gene encodes CDR1 SGHNT and CDR2 YENEEA. The CDR3: CASRGQGETEAFF. For the CDR3, the DNA is TGTGCCAGCAGGGGACAGGGAGAGACTGAAGCTTTCTTT.

The V call is TRBV19, the J call TRBJ2-3; D unclear. This CDR3 comprises 12 residues. The germline CDR1 and CDR2 sequences are LNHDA and SQIVND (reference sequence). Deletions cut 10 bases from V and 5 bases from J, with 13 bases between. The CDR3 nucleotides are TGTGCCACCGGACGAAACCAAGATACGCAGTATTTT. Translation: CATGRNQDTQYF.

The genes are TRBV5-1 and TRBJ2-1, with 10 bases identical to TRBD2. The germline V gene has CDR1 SGHRS and CDR2 YFSETQ. J lost 3 bases, V lost 5 bases, and 5 bases had no gene match. The CDR3 has 15 residues. This CDR3 is CASRMASGSYNEQFF. The CDR3 DNA follows: TGCGCCAGCAGGATGGCTAGCGGGAGCTACAATGAGCAGTTCTTC.

This clone has a single count. The V gene is TRBV5-1, the J gene TRBJ2-1; D is perhaps TRBD1 or TRBD2 (5 bases each). Germline CDR1 reads SGHRS; CDR2 reads YFSETQ. V dropped 2 bases and J dropped 9 bases, with 24 bases sitting between them. CDR3 length: 17 residues. CDR3 amino acids: CASSFGARGPSLREQFF. DNA for the CDR3: TGCGCCAGCAGCTTTGGGGCCCGGGGACCGTCATTGCGTGAGCAGTTCTTC.

This clone was seen just once. The chain links TRBV11-3 to TRBJ2-1, with 13 bases matching TRBD2. CDR3 length: 17 amino acids. CDR1 and CDR2 from the germline V gene are SGHNT and YENEEA. The J segment lost 6 bases and the V segment lost 0 bases, leaving 5 bases of the junction unmatched. The CDR3 is CASSLDGTSGASNEQFF. CDR3 nucleotides: TGTGCCAGCAGCTTAGACGGGACTAGCGGGGCTTCCAATGAGCAGTTCTTC. Drawing the rest from reference TRBV11-3 and TRBJ2-1, the complete variable domain is EAGVVQSPRYKIIEKKQPVAFWCNPISGHNTLYWYLQNLGQGPELLIRYENEEAVDDSQLPKDRFSAERLKGVDSTLKIQPAELGDSAVYLCASSLDGTSGASNEQFFGPGTRLTVL.

The CDR3 region is CASSAPGLTTEAFF. As DNA, the CDR3 is TGTGCCAGCAGCGCCCCGGGACTGACCACTGAAGCTTTCTTT. The rearrangement uses TRBV25-1 and TRBJ1-1, with D possibly matching TRBD1 (5 bases). Germline V gene data show CDR1 as MGHDK and CDR2 as SYGVNS. The CDR3 has 14 residues. V lost 6 bases and J 4 bases, leaving 15 bases between the germline ends. Looking up the rest from reference TRBV25-1 and TRBJ1-1 gives the full variable domain: EADIYQTPRYLVIGTGKKITLECSQTMGHDKMYWYQQDPGMELHLIHYSYGVNSTEKGDLSSESTVSRIRTEHFPLTLESARPSHTSQYLCASSAPGLTTEAFFGQGTRLTVV.

The DNA for the CDR3 is TGTGCCAGCAGCGCCGCCCTCCTTAACTATGGCTACACCTTC. Its protein is CASSAALLNYGYTF. V gene TRBV5-5 combines with J gene TRBJ1-2; D call uncertain. Trimming pared 4 bases from V and 1 base from J, leaving 11 bases between. The CDR3 has 14 residues. Germline V gives CDR1 SGHKS, CDR2 YYEKEE (reference sequence).